One sample yielded the 4 T cell receptor beta chains listed below, sequenced in a study of T-cell memory formation after mild COVID-19. One entry per CDR3 protein results from TCRdb running MiXCR on the 5' RACE reads. The table records just over 300,000 distinct CDR3 sequences, approximately 20% of them present only once. Sequenced: PBMCs or a T cell subset sorted from them (not recorded which). The receptors originated from a man aged 18 to 29 who had mild COVID-19 (a few samples of this study predate the infection). Cell type and time point are not known.

V gene TRBV5-1 combines with J gene TRBJ1-1, with D possibly TRBD1 on 6 matching bases. Germline V CDR1 and CDR2: SGHRS, YFSETQ. CDR3 length: 16 residues. Trimming took 0 bases from V and 3 from J, leaving 15 bases between them. The CDR3, as DNA: TGCGCCAGCAGCTTGGCCGGGGGCGCTGGGCACACTGAAGCTTTCTTT. Its protein is CASSLAGGAGHTEAFF. Based on the CDR3 plus reference TRBV5-1 and TRBJ1-1, the full variable domain is KAGVTQTPRYLIKTRGQQVTLSCSPISGHRSVSWYQQTPGQGLQFLFEYFSETQRNKGNFPGRFSGRQFSNSRSEMNVSTLELGDSALYLCASSLAGGAGHTEAFFGQGTRLTVV.

The chain links TRBV7-9 to TRBJ1-6; TRBD1 matches at 7 bases. Germline CDR1 and CDR2: SEHNR and FQNEAQ (reference sequence). The V gene end was trimmed by 2 bases and the J gene end by 8 bases; junction bases not matched to a gene: 3. The CDR3 spans 14 residues. CDR3 sequence: CASSLTGADSPLHF. In DNA form, the CDR3 reads TGTGCCAGCAGCTTAACAGGGGCGGATTCACCCCTCCACTTT.

This chain uses TRBV29-1 with TRBJ1-1, with D tentatively TRBD1 (5 bases). V was pared by 1 base and J by 1 base, with 10 bases between. The CDR3 runs 14 residues. Per the germline V gene, CDR1 is SQVTM and CDR2 is ANQGSEA. The CDR3 DNA sequence: TGCAGCGTTGAAGGTGGGACGGAGAACACTGAAGCTTTCTTT. Encoded protein: CSVEGGTENTEAFF.

This clonotype was picked up a small number of times. The V call is TRBV19, the J call TRBJ1-3; D gene uncertain. Per germline, CDR1 LNHDA and CDR2 SQIVND (reference sequence). V lost 6 bases to trimming and J lost 4 bases, with 10 bases between them. The CDR3 contains 13 residues. The DNA of the CDR3 is TGTGCCAGTAGAGAAAGGATCGGAAACACCATATATTTT. This sequence encodes CASRERIGNTIYF.